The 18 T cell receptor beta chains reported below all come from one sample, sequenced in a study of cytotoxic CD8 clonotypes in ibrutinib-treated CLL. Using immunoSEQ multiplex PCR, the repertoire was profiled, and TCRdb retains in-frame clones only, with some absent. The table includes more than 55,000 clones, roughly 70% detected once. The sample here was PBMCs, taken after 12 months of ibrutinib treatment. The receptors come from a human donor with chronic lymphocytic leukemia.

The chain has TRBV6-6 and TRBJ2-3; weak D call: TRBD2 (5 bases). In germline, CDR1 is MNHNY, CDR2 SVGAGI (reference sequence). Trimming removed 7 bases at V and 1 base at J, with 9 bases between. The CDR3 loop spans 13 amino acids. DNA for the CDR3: TGTGCCAGCAAAAAGGAGGGCACAGATACGCAGTATTTT. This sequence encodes CASKKEGTDTQYF.

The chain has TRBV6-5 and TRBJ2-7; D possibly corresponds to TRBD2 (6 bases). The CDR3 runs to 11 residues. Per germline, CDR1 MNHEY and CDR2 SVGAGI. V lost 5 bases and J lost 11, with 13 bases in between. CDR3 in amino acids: CASSDRREEYF. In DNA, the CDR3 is TGTGCCAGCAGTGATCGGAGGGAGGAGTACTTC.

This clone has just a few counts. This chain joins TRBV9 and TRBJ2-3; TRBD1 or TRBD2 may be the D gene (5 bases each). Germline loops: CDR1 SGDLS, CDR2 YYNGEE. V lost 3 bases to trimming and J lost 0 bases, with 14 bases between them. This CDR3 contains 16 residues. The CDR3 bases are TGTGCCAGCAGCGCCAGGGACCGTCCTAGCACAGATACGCAGTATTTT. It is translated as CASSARDRPSTDTQYF. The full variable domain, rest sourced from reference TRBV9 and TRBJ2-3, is DSGVTQTPKHLITATGQRVTLRCSPRSGDLSVYWYQQSLDQGLQFLIQYYNGEERAKGNILERFSAQQFPDLHSELNLSSLELGDSALYFCASSARDRPSTDTQYFGPGTRLTVL.

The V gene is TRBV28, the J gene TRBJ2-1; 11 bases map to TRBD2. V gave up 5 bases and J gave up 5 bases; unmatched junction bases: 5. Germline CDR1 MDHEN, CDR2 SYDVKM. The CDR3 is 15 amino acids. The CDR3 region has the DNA TGTGCCAGCAGTCGAACTAGCGGGGGAAACAATGAGCAGTTCTTC. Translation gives CASSRTSGGNNEQFF.

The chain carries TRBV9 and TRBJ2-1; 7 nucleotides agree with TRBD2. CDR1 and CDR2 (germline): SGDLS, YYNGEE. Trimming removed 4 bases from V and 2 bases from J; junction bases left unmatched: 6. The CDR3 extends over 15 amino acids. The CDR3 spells CASSPPGTTYNEQFF. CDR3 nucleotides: TGTGCCAGCAGCCCCCCCGGGACTACCTACAATGAGCAGTTCTTC.

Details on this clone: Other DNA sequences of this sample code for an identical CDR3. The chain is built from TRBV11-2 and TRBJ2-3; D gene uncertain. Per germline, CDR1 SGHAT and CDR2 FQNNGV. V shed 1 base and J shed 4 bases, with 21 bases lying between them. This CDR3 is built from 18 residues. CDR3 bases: TGTGCCAGCAGCTTAGCTTTTCGGGCGAAGGGTTTCCCAGATACGCAGTATTTT. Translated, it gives CASSLAFRAKGFPDTQYF. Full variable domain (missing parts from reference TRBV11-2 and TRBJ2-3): EAGVAQSPRYKIIEKRQSVAFWCNPISGHATLYWYQQILGQGPKLLIQFQNNGVVDDSQLPKDRFSAERLKGVDSTLKIQPAKLEDSAVYLCASSLAFRAKGFPDTQYFGPGTRLTVL.

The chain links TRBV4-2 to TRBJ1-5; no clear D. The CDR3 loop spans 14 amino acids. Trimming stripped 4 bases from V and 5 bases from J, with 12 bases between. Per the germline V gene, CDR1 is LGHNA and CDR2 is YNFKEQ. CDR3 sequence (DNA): TGTGCCAGCAGCCCCCTATCCCAGGATCAGCCCCAGCATTTT. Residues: CASSPLSQDQPQHF.

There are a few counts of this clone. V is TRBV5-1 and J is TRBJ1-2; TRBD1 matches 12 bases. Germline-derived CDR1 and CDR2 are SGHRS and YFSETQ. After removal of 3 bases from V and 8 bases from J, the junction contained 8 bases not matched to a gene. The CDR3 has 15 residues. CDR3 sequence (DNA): TGCGCCAGCAGCTCGGACCCCGGGACAGGGGGCGGCTACACCTTC. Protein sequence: CASSSDPGTGGGYTF.

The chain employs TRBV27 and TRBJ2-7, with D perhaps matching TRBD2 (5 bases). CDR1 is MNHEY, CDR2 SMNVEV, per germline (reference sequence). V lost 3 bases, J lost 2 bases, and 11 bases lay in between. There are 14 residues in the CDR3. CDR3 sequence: CASSFAGVPYEQYF. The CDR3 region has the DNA TGTGCCAGCAGTTTTGCCGGGGTTCCCTACGAGCAGTACTTC.

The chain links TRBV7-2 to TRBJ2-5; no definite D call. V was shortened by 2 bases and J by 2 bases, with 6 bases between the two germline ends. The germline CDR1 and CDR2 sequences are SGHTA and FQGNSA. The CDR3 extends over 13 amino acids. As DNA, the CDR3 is TGTGCCAGCAGCTTATGGCGGCAAGAGACCCAGTACTTC. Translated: CASSLWRQETQYF.

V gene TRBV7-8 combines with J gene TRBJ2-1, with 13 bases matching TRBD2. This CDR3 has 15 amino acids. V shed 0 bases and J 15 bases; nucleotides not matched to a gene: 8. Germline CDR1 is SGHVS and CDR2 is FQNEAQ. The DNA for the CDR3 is TGTGCCAGCAGCTTAGCCGGGACTAGCGGGGCTGTCGCGTTCTTC. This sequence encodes CASSLAGTSGAVAFF. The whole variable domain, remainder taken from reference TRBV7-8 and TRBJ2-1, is GAGVSQSPRYKVAKRGQDVALRCDPISGHVSLFWYQQALGQGPEFLTYFQNEAQLDKSGLPSDRFFAERPEGSVSTLKIQRTQQEDSAVYLCASSLAGTSGAVAFFGPGTRLTVL.

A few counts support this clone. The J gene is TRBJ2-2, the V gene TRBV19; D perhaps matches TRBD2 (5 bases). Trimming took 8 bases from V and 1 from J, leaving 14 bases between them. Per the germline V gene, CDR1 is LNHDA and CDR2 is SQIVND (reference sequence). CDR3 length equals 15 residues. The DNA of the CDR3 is TGTGCCAGTTCGACACGCGGAGGGAACACCGGGGAGCTGTTTTTT. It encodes CASSTRGGNTGELFF.

The CDR3: CASSAGTEFYSNQPQHF. CDR3 in DNA: TGTGCCAGCAGTGCCGGGACAGAATTTTATAGCAATCAGCCCCAGCATTTT. The rearrangement uses TRBV6-1 and TRBJ1-5; 7 nucleotides match TRBD1. V shed 4 bases, J shed 0 bases, and the junction held 9 bases outside the gene matches. Germline CDR1 and CDR2: MNHNS and SASEGT. The CDR3 is 17 residues long.

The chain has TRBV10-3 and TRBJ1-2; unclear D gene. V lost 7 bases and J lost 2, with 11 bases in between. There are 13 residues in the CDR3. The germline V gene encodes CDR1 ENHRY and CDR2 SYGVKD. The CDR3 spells CAIISEDNYGYTF. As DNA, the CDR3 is TGTGCCATCATCTCCGAGGACAACTATGGCTACACCTTC.

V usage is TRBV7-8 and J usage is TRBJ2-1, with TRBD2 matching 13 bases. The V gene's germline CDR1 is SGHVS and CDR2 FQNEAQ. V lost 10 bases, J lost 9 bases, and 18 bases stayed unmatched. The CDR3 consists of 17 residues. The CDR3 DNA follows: TGTGCCATCATAAGGATAACTAGCGGGAGGGGGGACACTGAGCAGTTCTTC. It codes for CAIIRITSGRGDTEQFF.

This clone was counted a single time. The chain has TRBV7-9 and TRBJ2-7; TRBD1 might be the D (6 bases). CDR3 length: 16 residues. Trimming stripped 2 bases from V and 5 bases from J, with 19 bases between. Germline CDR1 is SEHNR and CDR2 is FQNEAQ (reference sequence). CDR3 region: CASSLSGVSTYHEQYF. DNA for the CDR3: TGTGCCAGCAGCTTATCAGGGGTGTCTACCTACCACGAGCAGTACTTC.

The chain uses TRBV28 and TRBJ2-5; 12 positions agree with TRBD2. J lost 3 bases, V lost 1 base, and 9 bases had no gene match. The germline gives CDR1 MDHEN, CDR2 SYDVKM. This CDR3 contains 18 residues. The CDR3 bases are TGTGCCAGCAGTTTATTAGCTAGCGGGAGGGCCGTTAAAGAGACCCAGTACTTC. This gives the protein CASSLLASGRAVKETQYF.

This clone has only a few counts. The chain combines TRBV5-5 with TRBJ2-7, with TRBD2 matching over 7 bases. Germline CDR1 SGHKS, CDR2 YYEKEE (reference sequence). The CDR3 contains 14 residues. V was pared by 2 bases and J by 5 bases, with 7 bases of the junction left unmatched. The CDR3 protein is CASSFVRGVDEQYF. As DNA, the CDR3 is TGTGCCAGCAGCTTTGTCCGGGGGGTTGACGAGCAGTACTTC.